Presented here are 17 T cell receptor beta chains from one specimen sequenced in a study of OX40 agonist ivuxolimab in advanced cancers. Only in-frame clones appear in the TCRdb table, and some are missing; sequencing was by immunoSEQ multiplex PCR. The table records approximately 70,000 clones, about 82% of them present only once. The material sequenced was CD4+ or CD8+ T cells sorted from blood, taken in a trial of the OX40 agonist ivuxolimab. These receptors originate from an adult with an advanced solid tumor such as melanoma, head and neck, liver or kidney cancer.

The chain recombines TRBV6-1 with TRBJ1-2, with 11 bases fitting TRBD1. V shed 6 bases and J 5 bases; nucleotides not matched to a gene: 2. The CDR3 runs 13 residues. CDR1 is MNHNS, CDR2 SASEGT, per germline. The CDR3 spells CASSWDRGYGYTF. Here the CDR3 DNA reads TGTGCCAGCAGCTGGGACAGGGGGTATGGCTACACCTTC.

This clone occurred a few times. The sample carries other DNA sequences with the same CDR3. The chain recombines TRBV6-5 with TRBJ1-1; D uncertain. V lost 0 bases and J 1 base, leaving 3 bases between the germline ends. Germline CDR1 MNHEY, CDR2 SVGAGI. The CDR3 totals 13 residues. The CDR3 loop reads CASSYSQNTEAFF. The CDR3 bases are TGTGCCAGCAGTTACTCGCAGAACACTGAAGCTTTCTTT.

The V call is TRBV9, the J call TRBJ2-3; 7 nucleotides agree with TRBD2. The CDR3 contains 17 residues. The germline V gene has CDR1 SGDLS and CDR2 YYNGEE. Trimming at V came to 6 bases and at J to 0 bases, leaving 13 bases not matched to a gene. The CDR3 DNA sequence: TGTGCCAGCACCGAATACGCGGCGGGAGACAGCACAGATACGCAGTATTTT. Its protein is CASTEYAAGDSTDTQYF. The variable domain in full, with the rest retrieved from reference TRBV9 and TRBJ2-3, is DSGVTQTPKHLITATGQRVTLRCSPRSGDLSVYWYQQSLDQGLQFLIQYYNGEERAKGNILERFSAQQFPDLHSELNLSSLELGDSALYFCASTEYAAGDSTDTQYFGPGTRLTVL.

The chain links TRBV5-6 to TRBJ2-7; D unresolved. V was trimmed by 2 bases and J by 6 bases, leaving 9 bases between them. The germline V gene encodes CDR1 SGHDT and CDR2 YYEEEE. The length of the CDR3 is 12 residues. The CDR3 is CASSLTPTEQYF. In DNA, the CDR3 is TGTGCCAGCAGCTTAACACCAACCGAGCAGTACTTC.

The V and J genes are TRBV6-5 and TRBJ2-4; no definite D call. Germline V lookup: CDR1 MNHEY, CDR2 SVGAGI. The CDR3 runs 13 residues. V was cut by 3 bases and J by 6 bases, with 9 bases left in between. CDR3 loop: CASSYSAGNIQYF. CDR3 DNA: TGTGCCAGCAGTTATTCTGCTGGAAACATTCAGTACTTC.

The rearrangement uses TRBV14 and TRBJ2-7, with D possibly TRBD2 on 6 matching bases. Germline loops: CDR1 SGHDN, CDR2 FVKESK. Trimming removed 4 bases at V and 4 bases at J, with 20 bases between. The CDR3 sequence is 16 residues long. The CDR3, as DNA: TGTGCCAGCAGCCGACTAGGAGACACTGGCCGATACGAGCAGTACTTC. The encoded protein is CASSRLGDTGRYEQYF.

The chain uses TRBV7-8 and TRBJ1-2, with D possibly being TRBD1 (6 bases). CDR1 and CDR2 from the germline V gene are SGHVS and FQNEAQ. V lost 5 bases, J lost 5 bases, and 18 bases lay in between. The CDR3 is 15 amino acids. For the CDR3, the DNA is TGTGCCAGCAGCCTGGGCCAGGGGTCGATTTATGGCTACACCTTC. Translated, it gives CASSLGQGSIYGYTF.

The chain employs TRBV5-1 and TRBJ1-6; maybe TRBD1 (6 bases). The V and J ends lost 3 bases and 7 bases respectively, with 14 bases between them. CDR1 is SGHRS and CDR2 is YFSETQ in the germline V gene. This CDR3 is 15 amino acids long. This chain's CDR3 is CASSSQQGTNSPLHF. The CDR3 bases are TGCGCCAGCAGCTCCCAACAGGGCACCAATTCACCCCTCCACTTT.

This chain links TRBV12-1 with TRBJ2-2; the table's D call, TRBD2, has no DNA check behind it. TRBV12-1 is marked as a pseudogene. The CDR3 contains 17 residues. CDR3 region: CASSFRFISSGTGELFF. The DNA of the CDR3 is TGTGCCAGCAGCTTTCGTTTTATTTCTAGCGGTACCGGGGAGCTGTTTTTT.

The chain links TRBV2 to TRBJ2-5; 7 bases match TRBD2. From germline, CDR1 is SNHLY and CDR2 FYNNEI. This CDR3 is built from 13 residues. V shed 6 bases, J shed 1 base, and the junction held 2 bases outside the gene matches. For the CDR3, the DNA is TGTGCCAGCAGGGGAGGGCCCCAAGAGACCCAGTACTTC. Protein product: CASRGGPQETQYF. The variable domain in full, with the rest retrieved from reference TRBV2 and TRBJ2-5, is EPEVTQTPSHQVTQMGQEVILRCVPISNHLYFYWYRQILGQKVEFLVSFYNNEISEKSEIFDDQFSVERPDGSNFTLKIRSTKLEDSAMYFCASRGGPQETQYFGPGTRLLVL.

This chain uses TRBV18 with TRBJ1-1; tentative D call: TRBD1 (6 bases). The CDR3 is 13 residues long. V lost 10 bases, J lost 7 bases, and 19 bases lay in between. Looked up from germline, CDR1 is KGHSH and CDR2 is LQKENI. DNA of the CDR3: TGTGCCACCAGGGTGGGTCAAGGGGGTGAAGCTTTCTTT. As protein: CATRVGQGGEAFF.

This chain joins TRBV19 and TRBJ2-7; 8 positions match TRBD1. The germline V gene encodes CDR1 LNHDA and CDR2 SQIVND (reference sequence). V lost 3 bases and J lost 3; bases outside the gene matches: 7. The CDR3 runs 15 residues. The chain's CDR3 is CASSIGTGQVYEQYF. The CDR3 DNA sequence: TGTGCCAGTAGTATTGGGACAGGCCAAGTCTACGAGCAGTACTTC. Filled out from reference TRBV19 and TRBJ2-7, the complete variable domain reads DGGITQSPKYLFRKEGQNVTLSCEQNLNHDAMYWYRQDPGQGLRLIYYSQIVNDFQKGDIAEGYSVSREKKESFPLTVTSAQKNPTAFYLCASSIGTGQVYEQYFGPGTRLTVT.

The gene calls are TRBV30 and TRBJ2-1; tentatively, D is TRBD1 or TRBD2 (7 bases each). CDR1 is GTSNPN and CDR2 is SVGIG in the germline V gene (reference sequence). CDR3 size: 16 residues. Trimming took off 5 bases at V and 0 bases at J, with 17 bases between the two ends. CDR3 sequence: CAWRQGGGNSYNEQFF. In DNA, the CDR3 is TGTGCCTGGCGGCAGGGGGGGGGAAACTCCTACAATGAGCAGTTCTTC.

V usage is TRBV7-2 and J usage is TRBJ1-2; maybe TRBD1 (5 bases). CDR1 and CDR2 from the germline V gene are SGHTA and FQGNSA. The CDR3 is made up of 19 amino acids. V was pared by 0 bases and J by 0 bases, with 20 bases between. The CDR3 nucleotides read TGTGCCAGCAGCTTAGCGATGTCCCGGGACGGGGATCCTAACTATGGCTACACCTTC. Translating it yields CASSLAMSRDGDPNYGYTF.

V gene TRBV6-5 combines with J gene TRBJ1-4, with D unresolved. CDR1 is MNHEY, CDR2 SVGAGI, per germline. CDR3 length: 13 residues. V lost 8 bases and J lost 5, with 12 bases in between. Here the CDR3 DNA reads TGTGCCAGCGGCGCAGGAGAAAATGAAAAACTGTTTTTT. Its protein product is CASGAGENEKLFF.

The chain carries TRBV7-3 and TRBJ1-1, with D possibly matching TRBD1 (6 bases). Germline-derived CDR1 and CDR2 are SGHTA and FQGTGA. Trimming shortened V by 5 bases and J by 1 base, and 11 bases separated the two germline ends. CDR3 size: 14 residues. The CDR3 DNA reads as TGTGCCAGCAGCGAGGGACAATCGAACACTGAAGCTTTCTTT. Residues: CASSEGQSNTEAFF.

This clone was counted a single time. The chain carries TRBV27 and TRBJ1-5; 8 bases match TRBD1. CDR3 length: 14 residues. The ends lost 6 bases at V and 7 bases at J; junction bases unmatched: 8. Germline-derived CDR1 and CDR2 are MNHEY and SMNVEV (reference sequence). CDR3 in DNA: TGTGCCAGCAGACCTCAGGGGGCAGGCCAGCCCCAGCATTTT. Translating it yields CASRPQGAGQPQHF.